The source of this TCR beta chain is a study of Ad26.COV2.S vaccination and SARS-CoV-2 variants. A single count supports this clone. No antigen is known for it. Findings and limits, study-wide: The breadth of spike-specific CD8+ and CD4+ T cell responses after vaccination was reportedly substantial.

Measured with immunoSEQ multiplex PCR; TCRdb has only the in-frame clones, and not every one. Of 400,000 to 450,000 clones in the sample, about nine tenths were seen once. Trimming removed 7 bases from V and 3 bases from J, with 14 bases in between. Per the germline V gene, CDR1 is SNHLY and CDR2 is FYNNEI. The CDR3 is made up of 14 amino acids. Treatment described: around 19 received Ad26.COV2.S at low or high dose, single or two shots; 5 received placebo; per-sample allocation not given. It was on day 63 after the first vaccine or placebo injection that samples were taken. Sample: peripheral blood, taken in a trial of Ad26.COV2.S vaccine versus placebo. The chain recombines TRBV2 with TRBJ2-3; D is undetermined. The TCR originated in a person between 18 and 65 years old who received the Ad26.COV2.S COVID-19 vaccine or a placebo. The CDR3 nucleotides are TGTGCCAGCACGGCAGAAAGAGGAACAGATACGCAGTATTTT. This codes for CASTAERGTDTQYF. Filled out from reference TRBV2 and TRBJ2-3, the complete variable domain reads EPEVTQTPSHQVTQMGQEVILRCVPISNHLYFYWYRQILGQKVEFLVSFYNNEISEKSEIFDDQFSVERPDGSNFTLKIRSTKLEDSAMYFCASTAERGTDTQYFGPGTRLTVL.